These 11 T cell receptor beta chains were all obtained from the same sample, sequenced in a study of T cells in localized non-small cell lung cancer. Using immunoSEQ multiplex PCR, the repertoire was profiled, and TCRdb retains in-frame clones only, with some absent. The data contain about 24,000 clones, about nine tenths of them singletons. The specimen was peripheral blood, collected before any cancer treatment. The source is a man aged 35 to 69 with stage I squamous cell lung carcinoma.

V is TRBV30 and J is TRBJ2-1; TRBD1 aligns across 8 bases. The CDR3 has 14 amino acids. Germline CDR1 reads GTSNPN; CDR2 reads SVGIG (reference sequence). The ends lost 7 bases at V and 0 bases at J; junction bases unmatched: 5. CDR3 region: CASWTGSSYNEQFF. DNA of the CDR3: TGTGCCTCTTGGACAGGGAGCTCCTACAATGAGCAGTTCTTC. Based on the CDR3 plus reference TRBV30 and TRBJ2-1, the full variable domain is SQTIHQWPATLVQPVGSPLSLECTVEGTSNPNLYWYRQAAGRGLQLLFYSVGIGQISSEVPQNLSASRPQDRQFILSSKKLLLSDSGFYLCASWTGSSYNEQFFGPGTRLTVL.

V is TRBV28 and J is TRBJ2-7, with 7 bases aligning to TRBD2. CDR1 is MDHEN and CDR2 is SYDVKM in the germline V gene. The trim removed 5 bases at V and 7 bases at J, leaving 17 bases unmatched. The length of the CDR3 is 16 residues. The CDR3 protein is CASSGRDYYERVEQYF. Written as DNA, the CDR3 is TGTGCCAGCAGTGGGAGGGATTACTACGAGAGAGTGGAGCAGTACTTC.

This clone was recorded once. V gene TRBV5-4 combines with J gene TRBJ1-5; the D is unclear. V gave up 1 base and J gave up 5 bases, with 7 bases separating them. The CDR3 extends over 13 amino acids. Per germline, CDR1 SGHNT and CDR2 YYREEE (reference sequence). Here the CDR3 reads CASSLRSDQPQHF. The CDR3 DNA sequence: TGTGCCAGCAGCTTGAGATCCGATCAGCCCCAGCATTTT. The variable domain in full, completed from reference TRBV5-4 and TRBJ1-5, reads ETGVTQSPTHLIKTRGQQVTLRCSSQSGHNTVSWYQQALGQGPQFIFQYYREEENGRGNFPPRFSGLQFPNYSSELNVNALELDDSALYLCASSLRSDQPQHFGDGTRLSIL.

This chain connects TRBV5-4 to TRBJ2-2; 10 bases are a match to TRBD2. CDR3 length: 16 amino acids. J lost 5 bases, V lost 3 bases, and 7 bases had no gene match. Germline V gives CDR1 SGHNT, CDR2 YYREEE (reference sequence). CDR3 bases: TGTGCCAGCAGCTCCAAAACTAGCGGGGAAACCGGGGAGCTGTTTTTT. Translated: CASSSKTSGETGELFF.

The chain uses TRBV19 and TRBJ1-4; D is undetermined. The CDR3 is made up of 13 amino acids. V lost 5 bases to trimming and J lost 0 bases, with 4 bases between them. Germline CDR1 reads LNHDA; CDR2 reads SQIVND (reference sequence). CDR3 nucleotide sequence: TGTGCCAGTAGTGGGGCAACTAATGAAAAACTGTTTTTT. This encodes CASSGATNEKLFF. Filled out from reference TRBV19 and TRBJ1-4, the complete variable domain reads DGGITQSPKYLFRKEGQNVTLSCEQNLNHDAMYWYRQDPGQGLRLIYYSQIVNDFQKGDIAEGYSVSREKKESFPLTVTSAQKNPTAFYLCASSGATNEKLFFGSGTQLSVL.

This sequence joins TRBV10-3 and TRBJ2-7; a possible D gene is TRBD2 (6 bases). V was trimmed by 5 bases and J by 0 bases, leaving 17 bases between them. Germline CDR1 ENHRY, CDR2 SYGVKD. This CDR3 region has 16 residues. The CDR3 reads CAISFGPRGDSYEQYF. CDR3 DNA: TGTGCCATCAGTTTTGGGCCTCGCGGGGACTCCTACGAGCAGTACTTC.

V usage is TRBV19 and J usage is TRBJ2-1, with 9 bases matching TRBD2. The CDR3 totals 15 residues. V was pared by 7 bases and J by 4 bases, with 8 bases of the junction left unmatched. Germline CDR1 and CDR2: LNHDA and SQIVND (reference sequence). The CDR3 bases are TGTGCCAGTAATCCGCGGGGGGGCGTGTACAATGAGCAGTTCTTC. As protein: CASNPRGGVYNEQFF.

V and J are TRBV6-1 and TRBJ2-3; D is ambiguous. The CDR3 contains 15 residues. The germline V gene encodes CDR1 MNHNS and CDR2 SASEGT. Trimming pared 6 bases from V and 0 bases from J, leaving 13 bases between. The DNA for the CDR3 is TGTGCCAGCAGGTATCCGGGCAGAAGCACAGATACGCAGTATTTT. Residues: CASRYPGRSTDTQYF.

Points on this clone: One end of the junction is discordant with germline, which a read error may explain. This rearrangement joins TRBV10-1 to TRBJ1-1; TRBD1 aligns across 8 bases. CDR1 is WNHNN, CDR2 SYGVQD, per germline (reference sequence). This CDR3 spans 8 amino acids. CDR3 DNA: TGCGCCGGGCGGGACAGGAGCTTT. This encodes CAGRDRSF.

The chain employs TRBV19 and TRBJ1-3; a possible D gene is TRBD1 (5 bases). Trimming took 3 bases from V and 1 from J, leaving 10 bases between them. The CDR3 totals 15 residues. Germline V gives CDR1 LNHDA, CDR2 SQIVND (reference sequence). CDR3 sequence: CASSISGTSGNTIYF. CDR3 DNA sequence: TGTGCCAGTAGTATTAGCGGGACTTCTGGAAACACCATATATTTT. The complete variable domain, with remaining parts taken from reference TRBV19 and TRBJ1-3, reads DGGITQSPKYLFRKEGQNVTLSCEQNLNHDAMYWYRQDPGQGLRLIYYSQIVNDFQKGDIAEGYSVSREKKESFPLTVTSAQKNPTAFYLCASSISGTSGNTIYFGEGSWLTVV.

The chain is built from TRBV6-5 and TRBJ1-1; D remains unclear. Looked up from germline, CDR1 is MNHEY and CDR2 is SVGAGI. The ends were cut back, 5 bases at V and 4 bases at J, with 17 bases in the middle. The CDR3 has 15 amino acids. The CDR3 loop reads CASSRAVARGTEAFF. Here the CDR3 DNA reads TGTGCCAGCAGTAGGGCAGTCGCACGTGGCACTGAAGCTTTCTTT.